The next 30 T cell receptor beta chains were all read from a single sample in a study of blood T cell repertoires in COVID-19. Repertoires were generated with immunoSEQ multiplex PCR, while TCRdb's copy carries only in-frame clones and drops some. The table has around 200,000 clones, approximately 78% seen once; the top ten hold about 9.4%. Sequenced material: peripheral blood. The receptors originated from a woman aged 80 or over with acute or convalescent COVID-19.

The V and J genes are TRBV6-2 or TRBV6-3 and TRBJ1-3; 10 bases align to TRBD1. Germline CDR1 and CDR2: MNHEY and SVGEGT. V shed 2 bases and J 4 bases; nucleotides not matched to a gene: 5. CDR3 size: 16 residues. The CDR3 nucleotides are TGTGCCAGCAGTTACCGGACAGGGGGGATAGGAAACACCATATATTTT. Its protein product is CASSYRTGGIGNTIYF.

The V gene is TRBV9, the J gene TRBJ2-5; the D gene is possibly TRBD1 (6 bases). V was clipped by 5 bases and J by 5 bases, with 25 bases between them. CDR1 SGDLS and CDR2 YYNGEE come from the germline V gene. The CDR3 is made up of 17 amino acids. CDR3 coding DNA: TGTGCCAGCAGTCTTAGCCCCGACAGGACCGCCCGGGAGACCCAGTACTTC. Translation: CASSLSPDRTARETQYF.

This chain joins TRBV6-2 or TRBV6-3 and TRBJ1-5; 7 bases are a match to TRBD1. V lost 5 bases and J lost 2; bases outside the gene matches: 6. The CDR3 runs 15 residues. The germline V gene encodes CDR1 MNHEY and CDR2 SVGEGT. CDR3 residues: CASSGHGTGNQPQHF. As DNA, the CDR3 is TGTGCCAGCAGTGGGCACGGGACAGGCAATCAGCCCCAGCATTTT.

The chain recombines TRBV30 with TRBJ1-2; 9 bases are shared with TRBD1. The CDR3 consists of 14 residues. Germline lookup yields CDR1 GTSNPN and CDR2 SVGIG (reference sequence). Germline trimming cut 2 bases from V and 7 bases from J; bases unmatched to any gene: 8. Here the CDR3 reads CAWSFLQGALGYTF. CDR3 coding DNA: TGTGCCTGGAGTTTTCTACAGGGGGCGCTTGGCTACACCTTC.

This chain links TRBV30 with TRBJ2-1; 11 bases align to TRBD2. Germline assignment: CDR1 GTSNPN and CDR2 SVGIG (reference sequence). The CDR3 is 18 residues long. The J segment lost 5 bases and the V segment lost 3 bases, leaving 15 bases of the junction unmatched. CDR3 sequence: CAWSLQGASTSGNNEQFF. CDR3 bases: TGTGCCTGGAGCCTACAGGGGGCTTCGACTAGCGGGAACAATGAGCAGTTCTTC.

The rearrangement joins TRBV6-8 to TRBJ2-7; D unclear. From germline, CDR1 is MNHGY and CDR2 SAAAGT. V dropped 7 bases and J dropped 3 bases, with 4 bases sitting between them. This CDR3 comprises 10 residues. CDR3 residues: CASTRYEQYF. The CDR3 region has the DNA TGTGCCAGCACCCGCTACGAGCAGTACTTC.

The CDR3 sequence is CAWSVPTGRTGIRYF. The DNA for the CDR3 is TGTGCCTGGAGTGTCCCAACAGGGAGGACAGGGATCCGGTACTTC. The chain has TRBV30 and TRBJ2-7, with TRBD1 identical over 8 bases. Germline assignment: CDR1 GTSNPN and CDR2 SVGIG (reference sequence). With V trimmed by 0 bases and J by 12 bases, 16 bases remained unmatched. The CDR3 extends over 15 amino acids.

This chain links TRBV6-4 with TRBJ1-3; possibly TRBD1 for D (5 bases). With 0 bases removed from V and 0 bases from J, the gap between germline ends came to 12 bases. This CDR3 contains 17 residues. Germline V lookup: CDR1 MRHNA, CDR2 SNTAGT. CDR3 in DNA: TGTGCCAGCAGTGACTCGACAGCCCTATTCTCTGGAAACACCATATATTTT. This codes for CASSDSTALFSGNTIYF.

This sequence joins TRBV3-1 (or the pseudogene TRBV3-2) and TRBJ2-3, with 11 positions matching TRBD2. In germline, CDR1 is LGHDT, CDR2 YNNKEL (reference sequence). This CDR3 has 14 residues. V shed 11 bases and J 4 bases; nucleotides not matched to a gene: 8. The CDR3 spells CASRGTSGSDTQYF. As DNA, the CDR3 is TGTGCCTCCCGAGGGACTAGCGGCTCAGATACGCAGTATTTT.

CDR3 nucleotides: TGCGCCAGCAGCGGGCAGGGTCCCACTAATGAAAAACTGTTTTTT. Protein sequence: CASSGQGPTNEKLFF. V and J are TRBV5-1 and TRBJ1-4, with a tentative D call TRBD1 (5 bases). The germline V gene has CDR1 SGHRS and CDR2 YFSETQ. The CDR3 covers 15 residues. The V end lost 4 bases, the J end lost 2 bases, and 12 bases lay between the germline ends.

The chain employs TRBV18 and TRBJ2-7; possible D gene TRBD1, 6 bases. V shed 0 bases and J shed 4 bases, with 19 bases lying between them. CDR1 and CDR2 from the germline V gene are KGHSH and LQKENI. The CDR3 has 17 residues. CDR3 loop: CASSPPVSETGAYEQYF. In nucleotides, the CDR3 is TGTGCCAGCTCACCACCAGTATCGGAGACAGGAGCTTACGAGCAGTACTTC.

This clone was detected a few times. The rearrangement joins TRBV2 to TRBJ1-1, with a possible D match to TRBD1 (5 bases). CDR1 is SNHLY and CDR2 is FYNNEI in the germline V gene. This CDR3 region has 14 residues. The germline V and J ends were trimmed by 3 bases and 2 bases, with 10 bases remaining between them. CDR3 sequence (DNA): TGTGCCAGCAGTGAGGTACAGGTAAACACTGAAGCTTTCTTT. Translated, it gives CASSEVQVNTEAFF.

The V call is TRBV5-4, the J call TRBJ2-3, with TRBD2 matching over 8 bases. V shed 0 bases, J shed 1 base, and the junction held 4 bases outside the gene matches. Germline values: CDR1 SGHNT, CDR2 YYREEE (reference sequence). The CDR3 length is 16 residues. The CDR3 spells CASSLGAGGGTDTQYF. CDR3 in DNA: TGTGCCAGCAGCTTGGGTGCGGGGGGAGGCACAGATACGCAGTATTTT.

This clone was detected only a few times. The chain links TRBV6-5 to TRBJ2-5; tentative D call: TRBD2 (6 bases). The V gene's germline CDR1 is MNHEY and CDR2 SVGAGI. V was cut by 0 bases and J by 4 bases, with 12 bases left in between. There are 15 residues in the CDR3. CDR3 DNA sequence: TGTGCCAGCAGTTACTCGATGTACGGGAGAGAGACCCAGTACTTC. This encodes CASSYSMYGRETQYF.

The gene calls are TRBV27 and TRBJ1-1; D remains ambiguous. The V end lost 6 bases, the J end lost 0 bases, and 14 bases lay between the germline ends. The CDR3 has 15 residues. Germline V CDR1 and CDR2: MNHEY, SMNVEV (reference sequence). CDR3 amino acids: CASSRHGDMNTEAFF. The CDR3 bases are TGTGCCAGCAGCCGACATGGTGACATGAACACTGAAGCTTTCTTT.

This sequence joins TRBV11-3 and TRBJ1-6; D uncertain. From germline, CDR1 is SGHNT and CDR2 YENEEA. Between the trimmed V and J ends, which lost 0 bases and 10 bases, there was a span of 25 bases. The CDR3 is made up of 19 amino acids. CDR3 in amino acids: CASSLDYLQIPGGRSPLHF. The CDR3 DNA sequence: TGTGCCAGCAGCTTAGATTACCTTCAAATCCCTGGCGGCCGATCACCCCTCCACTTT.

V is TRBV25-1 and J is TRBJ1-2, with D possibly matching TRBD1 (6 bases). V shed 4 bases and J shed 4 bases, with 13 bases lying between them. This CDR3 spans 14 amino acids. Germline V lookup: CDR1 MGHDK, CDR2 SYGVNS. CDR3 sequence: CASSVADRSYGYTF. DNA for the CDR3: TGTGCCAGCAGTGTGGCTGACAGGAGCTATGGCTACACCTTC.

The rearrangement uses TRBV24-1 and TRBJ1-1; possible D gene TRBD1, 6 bases. The ends were cut back, 9 bases at V and 3 bases at J, with 16 bases in the middle. CDR3 length: 14 amino acids. Germline V lookup: CDR1 KGHDR, CDR2 SFDVKD. This chain's CDR3 is CATRGGPSDTEAFF. Here the CDR3 DNA reads TGTGCCACCCGCGGGGGGCCGTCGGACACTGAAGCTTTCTTT.

This clone was seen once. DNA for the CDR3: TGTGCCAGCAGTTACCCGGGGGAGGGGCGGGAGCAGTACTTC. Its translation: CASSYPGEGREQYF. The chain is built from TRBV6-6 and TRBJ2-7; 7 bases agree with TRBD2. The CDR3 has 14 amino acids. V lost 2 bases, J lost 7 bases, and 8 bases stayed unmatched. The germline gives CDR1 MNHNY, CDR2 SVGAGI (reference sequence).

CDR3 protein: CASSLLFPQGKNEKLFF. DNA of the CDR3: TGTGCCAGCAGTTTATTGTTCCCGCAGGGGAAAAATGAAAAACTGTTTTTT. The chain has TRBV28 and TRBJ1-4, with D maybe TRBD1 (6 bases). The V gene lost 1 base and the J gene lost 5 bases, with 17 bases spanning the gap. From germline, CDR1 is MDHEN and CDR2 SYDVKM. The CDR3 has 17 residues.

The chain has TRBV19 and TRBJ1-2, with TRBD1 identical over 8 bases. The germline V gene encodes CDR1 LNHDA and CDR2 SQIVND (reference sequence). The CDR3 has 14 residues. Unmatched junction bases numbered 7, after V lost 6 bases and J lost 4 bases. CDR3 loop: CASRAGQGPYGYTF. In DNA, the CDR3 is TGTGCCAGTAGGGCCGGACAGGGACCCTATGGCTACACCTTC.

This clone was seen only a few times. V and J are TRBV27 and TRBJ1-3; 9 nucleotides match TRBD1. CDR3 length: 16 residues. Germline V gene sequence: CDR1 MNHEY, CDR2 SMNVEV (reference sequence). J gave up 3 bases and V 4 bases, and 7 bases lay outside the gene matches. The CDR3 sequence is CASSSNTGGSGNTIYF. The CDR3 nucleotides are TGTGCCAGCAGTTCCAACACAGGGGGCAGTGGAAACACCATATATTTT.

The J gene is TRBJ2-7, the V gene TRBV12-3 or TRBV12-4, with D perhaps TRBD1 (6 bases). The CDR3 totals 12 residues. The V end lost 6 bases, the J end lost 4 bases, and 10 bases lay between the germline ends. CDR3 region: CASRTGPYEQYF. DNA for the CDR3: TGTGCCAGCAGGACAGGACCGTACGAGCAGTACTTC.

The chain recombines TRBV19 with TRBJ1-1; 9 bases match TRBD1. Germline CDR1 is LNHDA and CDR2 is SQIVND (reference sequence). The J segment lost 4 bases and the V segment lost 5 bases, leaving 8 bases of the junction unmatched. The CDR3 contains 15 residues. The CDR3 loop reads CASSGRDRVGTEAFF. The CDR3 nucleotides are TGTGCCAGTAGTGGAAGGGACAGGGTGGGCACTGAAGCTTTCTTT. Combining the CDR3 with reference TRBV19 and TRBJ1-1 gives the whole variable domain DGGITQSPKYLFRKEGQNVTLSCEQNLNHDAMYWYRQDPGQGLRLIYYSQIVNDFQKGDIAEGYSVSREKKESFPLTVTSAQKNPTAFYLCASSGRDRVGTEAFFGQGTRLTVV.

The gene calls are TRBV5-1 and TRBJ1-5, with a tentative D call TRBD1 (5 bases). The V end lost 0 bases, the J end lost 4 bases, and 8 bases lay between the germline ends. The CDR3 length is 14 residues. Germline V gives CDR1 SGHRS, CDR2 YFSETQ. The CDR3 loop reads CASSLEGMNQPQHF. The CDR3 DNA is TGCGCCAGCAGCTTGGAGGGGATGAATCAGCCCCAGCATTTT.

The chain is built from TRBV6-2 or TRBV6-3 and TRBJ1-5; 8 bases are a match to TRBD1. This CDR3 has 15 amino acids. The junction had 8 bases not matched to a gene; V was cut back by 4 bases and J by 6 bases. Germline assignment: CDR1 MNHEY and CDR2 SVGEGT. The CDR3 loop reads CASSFRTGSAQPQHF. The CDR3 region has the DNA TGTGCCAGCAGTTTTAGGACAGGGAGTGCTCAGCCCCAGCATTTT.

The chain has TRBV7-2 and TRBJ1-2; 9 bases line up with TRBD1. The CDR3 loop spans 14 amino acids. The germline gives CDR1 SGHTA, CDR2 FQGNSA. The trim removed 4 bases at V and 3 bases at J, leaving 3 bases unmatched. This CDR3 is CASSSDRGHYGYTF. The CDR3 DNA reads as TGTGCCAGCAGCTCGGACAGGGGACACTATGGCTACACCTTC.

The V and J genes are TRBV11-2 and TRBJ2-5; TRBD1 is a possible D gene (5 bases). The CDR3 is 15 amino acids. Trimming stripped 1 base from V and 3 bases from J, with 12 bases between. Germline-derived CDR1 and CDR2 are SGHAT and FQNNGV. In DNA, the CDR3 is TGTGCCAGCAGCTTAGTCTCCCAGGGTAAAGAGACCCAGTACTTC. It translates to CASSLVSQGKETQYF.

Turning to this clone: One end of the junction does not line up with germline, which may come from a read error. The chain is built from TRBV24-1 and TRBJ1-1; a possible D gene is TRBD1 (6 bases). The CDR3 totals 14 residues. CDR1 is KGHDR and CDR2 is SFDVKD in the germline V gene. The CDR3 protein is CATSDSDRTSGLWF. The CDR3 nucleotides are TGTGCCACCAGTGACTCAGACAGGACTAGCGGACTGTGGTTT.

V and J are TRBV18 and TRBJ2-2; D not resolved. The CDR3 runs 15 residues. V was shortened by 1 base and J by 0 bases, with 6 bases between the two germline ends. The V gene's germline CDR1 is KGHSH and CDR2 LQKENI. Here the CDR3 reads CASSPLLPNTGELFF. The CDR3 bases are TGTGCCAGCTCACCACTACTACCGAACACCGGGGAGCTGTTTTTT.